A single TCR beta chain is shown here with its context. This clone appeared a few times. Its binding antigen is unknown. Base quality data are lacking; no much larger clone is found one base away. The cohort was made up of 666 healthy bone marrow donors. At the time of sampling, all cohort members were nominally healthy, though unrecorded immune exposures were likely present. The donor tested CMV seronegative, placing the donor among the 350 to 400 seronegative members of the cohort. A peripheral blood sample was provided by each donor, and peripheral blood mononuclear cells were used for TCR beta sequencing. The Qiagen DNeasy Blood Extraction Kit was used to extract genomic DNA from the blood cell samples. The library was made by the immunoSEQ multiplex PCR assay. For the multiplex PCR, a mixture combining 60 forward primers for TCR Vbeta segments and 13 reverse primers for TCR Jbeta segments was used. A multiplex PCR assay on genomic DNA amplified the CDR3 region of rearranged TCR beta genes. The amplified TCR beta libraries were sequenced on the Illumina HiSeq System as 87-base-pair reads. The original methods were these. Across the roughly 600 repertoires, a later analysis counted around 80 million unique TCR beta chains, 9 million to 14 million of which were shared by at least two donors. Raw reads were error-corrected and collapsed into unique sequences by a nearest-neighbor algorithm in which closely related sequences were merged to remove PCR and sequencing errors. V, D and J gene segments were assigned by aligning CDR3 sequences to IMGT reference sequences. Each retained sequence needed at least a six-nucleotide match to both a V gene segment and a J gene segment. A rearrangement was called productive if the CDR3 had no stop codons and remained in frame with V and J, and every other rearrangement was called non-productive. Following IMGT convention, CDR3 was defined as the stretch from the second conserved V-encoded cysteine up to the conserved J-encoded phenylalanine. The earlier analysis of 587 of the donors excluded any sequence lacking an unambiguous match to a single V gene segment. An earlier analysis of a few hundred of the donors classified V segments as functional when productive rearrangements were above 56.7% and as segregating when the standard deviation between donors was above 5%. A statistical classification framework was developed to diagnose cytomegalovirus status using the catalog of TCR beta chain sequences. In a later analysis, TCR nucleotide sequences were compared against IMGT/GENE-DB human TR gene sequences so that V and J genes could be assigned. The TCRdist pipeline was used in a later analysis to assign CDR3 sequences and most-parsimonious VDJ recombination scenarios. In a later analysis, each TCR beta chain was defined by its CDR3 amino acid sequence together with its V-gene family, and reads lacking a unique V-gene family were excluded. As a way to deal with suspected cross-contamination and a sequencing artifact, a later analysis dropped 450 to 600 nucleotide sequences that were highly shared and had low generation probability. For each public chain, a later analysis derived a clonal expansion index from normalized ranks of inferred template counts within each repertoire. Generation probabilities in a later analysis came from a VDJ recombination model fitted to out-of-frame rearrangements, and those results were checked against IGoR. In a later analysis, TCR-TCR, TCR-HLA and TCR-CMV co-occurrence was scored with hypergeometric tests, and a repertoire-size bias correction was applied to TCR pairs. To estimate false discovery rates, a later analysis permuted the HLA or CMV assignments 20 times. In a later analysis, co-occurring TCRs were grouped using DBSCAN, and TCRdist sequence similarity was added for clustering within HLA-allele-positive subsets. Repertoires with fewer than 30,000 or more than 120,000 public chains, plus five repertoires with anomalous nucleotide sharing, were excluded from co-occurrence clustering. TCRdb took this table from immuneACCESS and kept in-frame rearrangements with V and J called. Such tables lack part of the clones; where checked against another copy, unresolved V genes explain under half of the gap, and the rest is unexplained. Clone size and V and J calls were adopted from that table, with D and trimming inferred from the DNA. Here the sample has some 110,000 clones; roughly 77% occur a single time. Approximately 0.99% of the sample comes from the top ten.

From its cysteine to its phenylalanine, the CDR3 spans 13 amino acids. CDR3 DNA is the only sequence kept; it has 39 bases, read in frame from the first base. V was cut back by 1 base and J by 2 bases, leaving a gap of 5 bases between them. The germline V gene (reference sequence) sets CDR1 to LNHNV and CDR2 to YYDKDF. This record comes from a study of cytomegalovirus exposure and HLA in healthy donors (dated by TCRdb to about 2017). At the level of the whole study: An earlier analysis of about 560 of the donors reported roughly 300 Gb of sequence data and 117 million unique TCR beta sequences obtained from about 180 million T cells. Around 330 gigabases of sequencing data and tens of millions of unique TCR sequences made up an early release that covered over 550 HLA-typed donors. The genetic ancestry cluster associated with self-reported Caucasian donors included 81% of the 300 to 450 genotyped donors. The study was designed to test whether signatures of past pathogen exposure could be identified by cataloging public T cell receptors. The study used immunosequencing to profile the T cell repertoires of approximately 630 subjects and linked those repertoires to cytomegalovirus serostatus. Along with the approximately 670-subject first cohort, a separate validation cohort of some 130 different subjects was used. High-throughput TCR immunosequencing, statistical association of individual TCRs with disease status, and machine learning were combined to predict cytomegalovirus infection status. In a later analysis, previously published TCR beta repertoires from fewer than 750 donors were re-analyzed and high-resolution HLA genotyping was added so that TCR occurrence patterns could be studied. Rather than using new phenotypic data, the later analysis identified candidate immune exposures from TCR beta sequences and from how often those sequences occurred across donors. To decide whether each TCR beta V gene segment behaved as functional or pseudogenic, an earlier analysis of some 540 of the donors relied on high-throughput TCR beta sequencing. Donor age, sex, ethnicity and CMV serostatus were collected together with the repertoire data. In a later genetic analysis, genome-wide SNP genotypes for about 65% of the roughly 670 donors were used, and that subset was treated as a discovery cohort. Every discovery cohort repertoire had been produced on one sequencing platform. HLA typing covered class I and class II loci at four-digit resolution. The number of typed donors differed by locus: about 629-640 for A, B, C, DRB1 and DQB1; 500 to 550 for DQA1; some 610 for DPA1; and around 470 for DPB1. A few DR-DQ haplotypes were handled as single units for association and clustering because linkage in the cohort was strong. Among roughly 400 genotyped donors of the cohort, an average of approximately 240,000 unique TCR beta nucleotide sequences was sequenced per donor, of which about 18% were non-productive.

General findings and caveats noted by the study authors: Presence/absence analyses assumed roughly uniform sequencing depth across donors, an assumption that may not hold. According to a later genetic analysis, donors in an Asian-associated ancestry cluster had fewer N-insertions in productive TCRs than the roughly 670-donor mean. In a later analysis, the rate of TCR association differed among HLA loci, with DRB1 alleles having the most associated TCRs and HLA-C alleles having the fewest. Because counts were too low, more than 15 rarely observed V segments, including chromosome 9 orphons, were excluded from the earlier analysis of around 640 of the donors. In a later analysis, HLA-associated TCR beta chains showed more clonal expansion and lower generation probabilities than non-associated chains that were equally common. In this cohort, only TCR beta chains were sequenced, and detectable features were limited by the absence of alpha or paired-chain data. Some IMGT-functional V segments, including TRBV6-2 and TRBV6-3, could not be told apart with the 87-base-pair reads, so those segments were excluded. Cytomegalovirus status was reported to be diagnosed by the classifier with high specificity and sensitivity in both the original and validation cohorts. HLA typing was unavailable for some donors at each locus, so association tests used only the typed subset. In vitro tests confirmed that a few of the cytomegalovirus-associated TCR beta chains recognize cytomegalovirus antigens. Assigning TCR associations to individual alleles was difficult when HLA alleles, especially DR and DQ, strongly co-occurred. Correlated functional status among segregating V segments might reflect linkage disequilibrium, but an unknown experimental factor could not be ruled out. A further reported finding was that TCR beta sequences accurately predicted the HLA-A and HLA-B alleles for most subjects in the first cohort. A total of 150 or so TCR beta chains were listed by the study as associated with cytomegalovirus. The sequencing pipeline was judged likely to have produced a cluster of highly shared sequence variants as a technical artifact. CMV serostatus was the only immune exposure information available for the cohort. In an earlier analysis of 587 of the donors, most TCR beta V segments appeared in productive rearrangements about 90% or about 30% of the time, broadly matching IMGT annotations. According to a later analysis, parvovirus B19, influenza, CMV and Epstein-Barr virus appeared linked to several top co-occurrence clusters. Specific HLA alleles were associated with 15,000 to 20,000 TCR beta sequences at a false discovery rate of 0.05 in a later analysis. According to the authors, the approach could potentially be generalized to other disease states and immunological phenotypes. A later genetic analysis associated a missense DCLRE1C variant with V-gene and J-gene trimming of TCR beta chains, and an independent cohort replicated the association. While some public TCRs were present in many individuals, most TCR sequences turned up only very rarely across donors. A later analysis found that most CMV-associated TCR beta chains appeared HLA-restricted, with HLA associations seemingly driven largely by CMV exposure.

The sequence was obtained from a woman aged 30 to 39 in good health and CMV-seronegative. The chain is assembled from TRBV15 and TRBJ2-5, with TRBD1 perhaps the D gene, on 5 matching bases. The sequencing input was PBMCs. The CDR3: CATSRGTQETQYF. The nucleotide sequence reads TGTGCCACCAGCAGAGGGACACAAGAGACCCAGTACTTC. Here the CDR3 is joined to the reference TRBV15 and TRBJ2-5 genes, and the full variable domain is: DAMVIQNPRYQVTQFGKPVTLSCSQTLNHNVMYWYQQKSSQAPKLLFHYYDKDFNNEADTPDNFQSRRPNTSFCFLDIRSPGLGDTAMYLCATSRGTQETQYFGPGTRLLVL.